This entry lists 5 T cell receptor beta chains sequenced from one sample in a study of OX40 agonist ivuxolimab in advanced cancers. Clones were read by immunoSEQ multiplex PCR, and TCRdb kept only the in-frame ones, dropping some. This table holds some 64,000 clones, 84% found once. This specimen consisted of CD4+ or CD8+ T cells sorted from blood, obtained in a trial of the OX40 agonist ivuxolimab. Every receptor here comes from an adult with an advanced solid tumor such as melanoma, head and neck, liver or kidney cancer.

The chain links TRBV30 to TRBJ2-2, with TRBD2 matching over 7 bases. Germline V gene sequence: CDR1 GTSNPN, CDR2 SVGIG (reference sequence). The CDR3 length is 15 residues. V was clipped by 7 bases and J by 3 bases; unmatched bases: 11. CDR3 in amino acids: CASFGGRADTGELFF. CDR3 nucleotides: TGTGCCTCTTTCGGGGGGAGGGCCGACACCGGGGAGCTGTTTTTT.

This clone is a singleton in its sample. The rearrangement uses TRBV2 and TRBJ1-1; the D is unclear. Germline V gene data show CDR1 as SNHLY and CDR2 as FYNNEI. This CDR3 region has 15 residues. V was cut by 6 bases and J by 5 bases, with 19 bases left in between. The CDR3 DNA follows: TGTGCCAGCAGGCAGGACCGATCCGTTCCGACTGAAGCTTTCTTT. Its protein product is CASRQDRSVPTEAFF. The full variable domain, its missing parts supplied by reference TRBV2 and TRBJ1-1, is EPEVTQTPSHQVTQMGQEVILRCVPISNHLYFYWYRQILGQKVEFLVSFYNNEISEKSEIFDDQFSVERPDGSNFTLKIRSTKLEDSAMYFCASRQDRSVPTEAFFGQGTRLTVV.

This rearrangement joins TRBV29-1 to TRBJ2-1, with D perhaps matching TRBD1 (6 bases). CDR1 is SQVTM and CDR2 is ANQGSEA in the germline V gene. Trimming pared 7 bases from V and 10 bases from J, leaving 14 bases between. The CDR3 runs to 11 residues. In DNA, the CDR3 is TGCAGCGGGGACACTGACCGAGAGCAGTTCTTC. Its protein product is CSGDTDREQFF.

The V and J genes are TRBV29-1 and TRBJ2-7; D is unresolved. CDR1 and CDR2 (germline): SQVTM, ANQGSEA. The V end was cut by 2 bases, the J end by 5 bases, with 4 bases between. CDR3 size: 10 residues. CDR3 sequence: CSVETNEQYF. The CDR3 bases are TGCAGCGTTGAAACGAACGAGCAGTACTTC.

V gene TRBV7-2 combines with J gene TRBJ2-6; tentative D call: TRBD2 (6 bases). V was pared by 5 bases and J by 1 base, with 12 bases between. Germline lookup yields CDR1 SGHTA and CDR2 FQGNSA. The CDR3 is 16 residues long. In nucleotides, the CDR3 is TGTGCCAGCAGCACGCGGGGCGGATCTGGGGCCAACGTCCTGACTTTC. It is translated as CASSTRGGSGANVLTF.